Described below is a single T cell receptor (beta chain) sequence and its context. Its antigen remains unknown. Separate cDNA molecules each had unique molecular identifiers attached to them. One entry per CDR3 protein results from TCRdb running MiXCR on the 5' RACE reads. Here the sample spans over 25,000 distinct CDR3 sequences, around 7% being singletons. The sample belongs to a study of early T cells in non-severe SARS-CoV-2 infection. For the study at large: Sequencing was performed on bulk RNA from unsorted whole blood, leaving chains unpaired.

The CDR3 sequence is 17 residues long. Between the trimmed V and J ends, which lost 1 base and 2 bases, there was a span of 12 bases. Looked up from germline, CDR1 is MGHRA and CDR2 is YSYEKL. Whole-study findings and limits: Matching results from VDJdb favored anti-spike CD8 responses, leaving private and CD4 specificities undetected.

The chain couples TRBV4-1 to TRBJ2-6; TRBD1 might be the D (5 bases). The sequencing sample was made of whole blood. This TCR derives from an adult who was a healthcare worker with PCR-confirmed SARS-CoV-2 infection or an uninfected control (not recorded which). CDR3 sequence: CASSQGGLTPGANVLTF. The CDR3 DNA reads TGCGCCAGCAGCCAAGGGGGCCTCACTCCTGGGGCCAACGTCCTGACTTTC.